What follows is one TCR beta chain and its context. Its antigen remains unknown. Here immunoSEQ multiplex PCR was the method, and the copy in TCRdb shows in-frame clones only, minus some. In the table there are about 73,000 clones, roughly 79% of which are singletons. This record belongs to a study of vaccination effects on CD4 cells after COVID-19. Study in general: The participants, recipients of two vaccine doses, got either BNT162b2 or mRNA-1273. Study conclusions and caveats: In healthy vaccinees, only 1 of 255 vaccine-induced clones cross-reacted with common cold coronaviruses.

Prior to sequencing, the ViraFEST assay stimulated PBMC with viral peptide pools, which expanded the antigen-specific CD4+ T cells. Upon completion of roughly ten days in culture, CD4+ T cells were isolated. In the vaccine recipients, nucleocapsid antibodies were negative and there was no prior SARS-CoV-2 infection. The TCR sequence derives from a human donor who received a COVID-19 vaccine. This specimen was CD4+ T cells from PBMCs cultured with SARS-CoV-2 spike peptides, taken before COVID-19 vaccination.

This CDR3 is CASSSPGLNTEAFF. For the CDR3, the DNA is TGTGCCAGCAGTTCTCCGGGACTAAACACTGAAGCTTTCTTT. The genes are TRBV6-5 and TRBJ1-1; a weak D match, TRBD1 (5 bases). The germline V gene encodes CDR1 MNHEY and CDR2 SVGAGI. V lost 4 bases and J 2 bases, leaving 11 bases between the germline ends. This CDR3 is 14 amino acids long.